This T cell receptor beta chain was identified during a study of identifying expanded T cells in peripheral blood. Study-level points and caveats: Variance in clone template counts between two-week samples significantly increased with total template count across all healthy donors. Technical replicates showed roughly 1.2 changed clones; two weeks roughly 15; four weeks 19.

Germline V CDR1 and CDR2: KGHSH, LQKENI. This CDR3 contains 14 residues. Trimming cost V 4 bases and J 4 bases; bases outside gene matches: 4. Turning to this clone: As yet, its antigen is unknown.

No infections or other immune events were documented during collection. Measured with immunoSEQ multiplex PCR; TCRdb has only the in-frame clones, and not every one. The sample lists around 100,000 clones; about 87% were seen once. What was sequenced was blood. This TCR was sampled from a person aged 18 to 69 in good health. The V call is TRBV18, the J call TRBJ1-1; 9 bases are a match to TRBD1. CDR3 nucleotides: TGTGCCAGCTCACGGGACAGGGTGGCCACTGAAGCTTTCTTT. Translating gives CASSRDRVATEAFF.